Here is one TCR beta chain with its context. The antigen is not known. The data originate from a study of shared clonotypes between healthy human individuals. In the study overall: CD4 naive and CD4 memory each took three plates per donor, while CD8 naive took two and CD8 memory one. Study observations and caveats: Clonotype sharing among donors, it was expected, would be affected by sequencing depth. Naive subsets generally exceeded memory subsets in estimated richness.

The input for sorted-subset replicate PCRs was about 210 ng DNA, about 30,000 T cell genomes. Using immunoSEQ multiplex PCR, the repertoire was profiled, and TCRdb retains in-frame clones only, with some absent. The data contain 2 million to 2.5 million clones, just over 90% of them seen just once; the ten biggest clones take up about 0.37%. The source is a man between 18 and 35 years old in good health. Some clones in this sample may be carry-over from other donors' samples. The sequenced sample consisted of naive CD4+ T cells from PBMCs. The sample's subset: CD45RA+ positively selected.

The CDR3 loop reads CASSPGLAGTHEQFF. DNA for the CDR3: TGTGCCAGCAGCCCGGGACTAGCGGGAACTCATGAGCAGTTCTTC. The chain joins TRBV7-3 to TRBJ2-1; 13 bases are shared with TRBD2. Germline trimming cut 5 bases from V and 8 bases from J; bases unmatched to any gene: 6. The germline V gene encodes CDR1 SGHTA and CDR2 FQGTGA. This CDR3 is built from 15 residues. Complete variable domain (other parts from reference TRBV7-3 and TRBJ2-1): GAGVSQTPSNKVTEKGKYVELRCDPISGHTALYWYRQSLGQGPEFLIYFQGTGAADDSGLPNDRFFAVRPEGSVSTLKIQRTERGDSAVYLCASSPGLAGTHEQFFGPGTRLTVL.